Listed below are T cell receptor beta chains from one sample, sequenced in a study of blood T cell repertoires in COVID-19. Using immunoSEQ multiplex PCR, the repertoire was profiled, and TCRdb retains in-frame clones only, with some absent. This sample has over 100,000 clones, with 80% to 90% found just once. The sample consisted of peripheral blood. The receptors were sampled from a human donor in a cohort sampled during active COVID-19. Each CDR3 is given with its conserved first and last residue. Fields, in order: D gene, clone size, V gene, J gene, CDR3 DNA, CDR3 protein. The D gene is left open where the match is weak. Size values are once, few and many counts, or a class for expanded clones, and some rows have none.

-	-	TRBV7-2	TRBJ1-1	TGTGCCAGCAGCCCCCTGGGGGGGGTCACTGAAGCTTTCTTT	CASSPLGGVTEAFF
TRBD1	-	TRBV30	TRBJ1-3	TGTGCCTGGAGTGTGGGACAGGGGACTGGAAACACCATATATTTT	CAWSVGQGTGNTIYF
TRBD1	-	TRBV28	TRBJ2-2	TGTGCCAGCAGTTTTCGGGACAGGGCCACCGGGGAGCTGTTTTTT	CASSFRDRATGELFF
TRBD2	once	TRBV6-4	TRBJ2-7	TGTGCCAGCAGTGACTCAGGGACTAGCGGGAGTTGGCACGAGCAGTACTTC	CASSDSGTSGSWHEQYF
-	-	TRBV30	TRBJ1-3	TGTGCCTGGACACTCGGAAACACCATATATTTT	CAWTLGNTIYF
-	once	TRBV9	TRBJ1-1	TGTGCCAGCAGCGCCCTAAGGGGACAAAGCATGAACACTGAAGCTTTCTTT	CASSALRGQSMNTEAFF
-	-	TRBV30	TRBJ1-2	TGTGCCTGGAGCGAAATGACACTCTCTCGGAATCGCTACACCTTC	CAWSEMTLSRNRYTF
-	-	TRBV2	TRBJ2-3	TGTGCCAGCGTACGAGACAGAAGGAGCACAGATACGCAGTATTTT	CASVRDRRSTDTQYF
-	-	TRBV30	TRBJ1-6	TGTGCCTGGAGTGCGGGGGGCTCCTATAATTCACCCCTCCACTTT	CAWSAGGSYNSPLHF
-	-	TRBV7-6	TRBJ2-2	TGTGCCAGCAGCTTAACGGCGGGACCCACCGGGGAGCTGTTTTTT	CASSLTAGPTGELFF
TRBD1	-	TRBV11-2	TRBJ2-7	TGTGCCAGCAGCTTAGGGACAGGGTACGAGCAGTACTTC	CASSLGTGYEQYF
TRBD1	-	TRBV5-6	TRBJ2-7	TGTGCCAGCAGCTTGGGAGAGGGACAGTTCTACGAGCAGTACTTC	CASSLGEGQFYEQYF
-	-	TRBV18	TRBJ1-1	TGTGCCAGCTCACCACCCCCGTGGGGGGGTTTGAACACTGAAGCTTTCTTT	CASSPPPWGGLNTEAFF
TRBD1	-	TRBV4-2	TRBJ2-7	TGTGCCAGCAGCCAAGCTGGACAGGGACCCTACGAGCAGTACTTC	CASSQAGQGPYEQYF
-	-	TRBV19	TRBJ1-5	TGTGCCAGTAGTGATCGAGGAGGCAATCAGCCCCAGCATTTT	CASSDRGGNQPQHF
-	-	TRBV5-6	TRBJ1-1	TGTGCCAGCAGCACGGGACAACGGAACACTGAAGCTTTCTTT	CASSTGQRNTEAFF
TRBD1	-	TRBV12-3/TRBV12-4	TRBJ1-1	TGTGCCAGCAGTACAGGGGGCTACACTGAAGCTTTCTTT	CASSTGGYTEAFF
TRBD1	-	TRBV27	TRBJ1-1	TGTGCCAGCAGCCCAGGGACAGTGAAAGCTGAAGCTTTCTTT	CASSPGTVKAEAFF
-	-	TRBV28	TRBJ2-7	TGTTCTCATGGGGCAGAGAGCTCCTACGAGCAGTACTTC	CSHGAESSYEQYF
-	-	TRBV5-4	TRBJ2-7	TGTGCCAGCAGCTTGAATAGTCAATACGAGCAGTACTTC	CASSLNSQYEQYF
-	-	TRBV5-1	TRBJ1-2	TGCGCCAGCAGCAAGGGGGGGGCTAACTATGGCTACACCTTC	CASSKGGANYGYTF
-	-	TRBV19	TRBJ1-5	TGTGCCAGTGCCAGGGGTGACAATCAGCCCCAGCATTTT	CASARGDNQPQHF
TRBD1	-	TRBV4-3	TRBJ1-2	TGCGCCAGCAGCCAAGATCTGACGGCAGGGGGAAACTATGGCTACACCTTC	CASSQDLTAGGNYGYTF
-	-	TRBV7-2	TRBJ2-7	TGTGCCAGCAGCAACCGGGACAAGTCCTACGAGCAGTACTTC	CASSNRDKSYEQYF
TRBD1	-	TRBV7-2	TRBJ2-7	TGTGCCAGCAGCATGACAGGGTTTTTCTACGAGCAGTACTTC	CASSMTGFFYEQYF
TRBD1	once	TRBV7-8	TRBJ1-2	TGTGCCAGCAGCTTAGCGGGACAGGGTGGCTACACCTTC	CASSLAGQGGYTF
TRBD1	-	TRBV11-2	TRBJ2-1	TGTGCCAGCAGCACGTTAGACAGGGACTACAATGAGCAGTTCTTC	CASSTLDRDYNEQFF
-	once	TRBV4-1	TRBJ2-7	TGCGCCAGCAGCCTACGGGGGACTGCGGGATCGTGGGAGCAGTACTTC	CASSLRGTAGSWEQYF
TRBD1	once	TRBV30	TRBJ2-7	TGTGCCTGGGACGCCCGACAGGGGTACGAGCAGTACTTC	CAWDARQGYEQYF
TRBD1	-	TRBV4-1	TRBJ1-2	TGCGCCAGCAGCCGACAGGGTGAAGGCTACACCTTC	CASSRQGEGYTF
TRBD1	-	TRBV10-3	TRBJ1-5	TGTGCCATCAGTGAGTTGTATCAGGGGGGTAGCAATCAGCCCCAGCATTTT	CAISELYQGGSNQPQHF
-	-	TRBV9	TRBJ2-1	TGTGCCAGCAGCCCCCGGGTAGCGGACTCCTACAATGAGCAGTTCTTC	CASSPRVADSYNEQFF
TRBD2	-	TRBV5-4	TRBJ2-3	TGTGCCAGCAGCCAACCCGGGACTAGGCGGACAGATACGCAGTATTTT	CASSQPGTRRTDTQYF
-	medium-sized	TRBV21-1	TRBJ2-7	TGTGCCAGCAGCAAAGACTCAGGCCTAATCTCCTACGAGCAGTACTTC	CASSKDSGLISYEQYF
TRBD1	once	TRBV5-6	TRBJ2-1	TGTGCCAGCAGCTTCCGGGACAGGGTAATCGGTGAGCAGTTCTTC	CASSFRDRVIGEQFF
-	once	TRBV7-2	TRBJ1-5	TGTGCCAGCAGCCTTACCCGGGGGAGCAATCAGCCCCAGCATTTT	CASSLTRGSNQPQHF
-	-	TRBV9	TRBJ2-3	TGTGCCAGCGGTACAGGCAAAGATACGCAGTATTTT	CASGTGKDTQYF
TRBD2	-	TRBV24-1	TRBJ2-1	TGTGCCACCAGTGATCCGCGGGAGTTGATCAATGAGCAGTTCTTC	CATSDPRELINEQFF
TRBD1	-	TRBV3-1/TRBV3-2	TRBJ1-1	TGTGCCAGCAGCCTCCGTCCCGGGACAGGGAACACTGAAGCTTTCTTT	CASSLRPGTGNTEAFF
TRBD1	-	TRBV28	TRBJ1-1	TGTGCCAGCAGACGACAGGGGAACACTGAAGCTTTCTTT	CASRRQGNTEAFF
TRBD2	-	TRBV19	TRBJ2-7	TGTGCCAGTAGTAGTAGCGGGGGTCGATTCTACGAGCAGTACTTC	CASSSSGGRFYEQYF
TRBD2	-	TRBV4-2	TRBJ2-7	TGTGCCAGCAGCCAAGGTTTGGGGACTAGCGGGAGAAGCGAGCAGTACTTC	CASSQGLGTSGRSEQYF